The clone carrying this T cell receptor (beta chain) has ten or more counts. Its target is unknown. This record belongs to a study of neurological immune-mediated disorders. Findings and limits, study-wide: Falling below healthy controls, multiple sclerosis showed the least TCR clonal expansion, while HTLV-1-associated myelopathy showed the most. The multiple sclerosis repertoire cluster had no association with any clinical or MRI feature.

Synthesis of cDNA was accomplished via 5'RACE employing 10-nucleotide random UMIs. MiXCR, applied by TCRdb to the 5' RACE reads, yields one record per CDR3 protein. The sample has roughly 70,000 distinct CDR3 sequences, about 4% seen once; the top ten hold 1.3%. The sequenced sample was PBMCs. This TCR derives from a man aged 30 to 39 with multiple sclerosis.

CDR3 nucleotide sequence: TGTGCCAGCAGTTTAATTGTCAGTCTTGGACTAGCGGGGAGGGATACGCAGTATTTT. Translated, it gives CASSLIVSLGLAGRDTQYF. The chain employs TRBV12-3 or TRBV12-4 and TRBJ2-3; 12 nucleotides match TRBD2. The trim removed 2 bases at V and 6 bases at J, leaving 15 bases unmatched. The CDR3 covers 19 residues.